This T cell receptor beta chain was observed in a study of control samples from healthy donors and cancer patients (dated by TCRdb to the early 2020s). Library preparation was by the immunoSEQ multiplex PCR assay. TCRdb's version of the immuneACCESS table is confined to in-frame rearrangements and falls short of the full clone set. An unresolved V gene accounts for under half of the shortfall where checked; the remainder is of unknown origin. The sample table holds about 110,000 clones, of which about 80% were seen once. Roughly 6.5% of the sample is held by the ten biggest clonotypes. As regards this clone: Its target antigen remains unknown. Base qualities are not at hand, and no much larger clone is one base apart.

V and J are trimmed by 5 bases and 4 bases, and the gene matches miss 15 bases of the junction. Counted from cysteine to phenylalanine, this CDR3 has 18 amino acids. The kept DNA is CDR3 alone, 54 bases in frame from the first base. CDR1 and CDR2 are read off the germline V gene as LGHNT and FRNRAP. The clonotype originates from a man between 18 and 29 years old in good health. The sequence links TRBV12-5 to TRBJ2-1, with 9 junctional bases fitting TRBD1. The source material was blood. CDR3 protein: CASGHPRLGQGLYNEQFF. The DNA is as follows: TGTGCTAGTGGTCACCCACGGTTGGGACAGGGCCTATACAATGAGCAGTTCTTC. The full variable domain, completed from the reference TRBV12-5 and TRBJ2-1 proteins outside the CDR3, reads DARVTQTPRHKVTEMGQEVTMRCQPILGHNTVFWYRQTMMQGLELLAYFRNRAPLDDSGMPKDRFSAEMPDATLATLKIQPSEPRDSAVYFCASGHPRLGQGLYNEQFFGPGTRLTVL.